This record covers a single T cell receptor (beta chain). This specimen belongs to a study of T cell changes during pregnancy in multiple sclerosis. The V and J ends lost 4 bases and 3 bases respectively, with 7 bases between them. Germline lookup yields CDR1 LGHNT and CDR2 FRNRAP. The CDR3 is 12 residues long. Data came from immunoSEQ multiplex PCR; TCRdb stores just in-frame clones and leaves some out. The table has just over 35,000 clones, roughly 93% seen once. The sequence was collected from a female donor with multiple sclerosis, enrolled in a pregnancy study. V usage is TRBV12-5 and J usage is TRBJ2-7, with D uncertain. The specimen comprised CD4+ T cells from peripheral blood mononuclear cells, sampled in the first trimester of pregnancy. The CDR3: CASGSPSYEQYF. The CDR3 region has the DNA TGTGCTAGTGGTTCACCGAGCTACGAGCAGTACTTC.